What follows are 20 T cell receptor beta chains derived from one specimen sequenced in a study of regulatory T cells in long-lasting Graves disease. Time point denoted: newly diagnosed GD, antithyroid drugs for less than 3 months. Preparation of the TCR library used RNA extracted from PBMCs. In building TCR beta libraries, iRepertoire HTBI primers were used together with Arm-PCR of CDR3 regions. Each CDR3 protein gets one entry after TCRdb re-called the multiplex PCR reads with MiXCR. The table includes around 450,000 distinct CDR3 sequences, around 15% detected once. These sequences were also reported in another study, on T cells in Graves' hyperthyroidism and ophthalmopathy.

The sequencing here drew on peripheral blood mononuclear cells (PBMCs), taken at new diagnosis, from a patient treated with antithyroid drugs. The receptors here all came from a man in his forties with Graves disease.

This clonotype occurred many times. The rearrangement links TRBV20-1 to TRBJ1-5, with D tentatively TRBD1 (5 bases). Germline V CDR1 and CDR2: DFQATT, SNEGSKA (reference sequence). The ends were cut back, 2 bases at V and 7 bases at J, with 15 bases in the middle. The CDR3 sequence is 14 residues long. The CDR3 DNA reads as TGCAGTGCTAGACTTGTCCAGGGATCACAGCCCCAGCATTTT. This translates into CSARLVQGSQPQHF.

This clonotype was counted ten times or more. J is TRBJ2-5 and V is TRBV2; D could derive from TRBD1 or TRBD2 (6 bases each). Germline CDR1 and CDR2: SNHLY and FYNNEI. This CDR3 region has 14 residues. Trimming took 6 bases from V and 6 from J, leaving 17 bases between them. The CDR3 region has the DNA TGTGCCAGCAGCCTGGACAGACGGGGGCAGACCCAGTACTTC. It codes for CASSLDRRGQTQYF.

This chain uses TRBV28 with TRBJ1-5, with 10 nucleotides matching TRBD1. Germline V gene lookup returns CDR1 MDHEN and CDR2 SYDVKM. The CDR3 runs to 15 residues. Trimming at V came to 5 bases and at J to 6 bases, leaving 7 bases not matched to a gene. Here the CDR3 reads CASSVQTGGVQPQHF. DNA of the CDR3: TGTGCCAGCAGTGTTCAGACAGGGGGCGTTCAGCCCCAGCATTTT.

This clonotype has at least ten counts. This chain joins TRBV7-3 and TRBJ2-1; 8 positions match TRBD2. Germline CDR1 reads SGHTA; CDR2 reads FQGTGA. With V trimmed by 6 bases and J by 0 bases, 4 bases remained unmatched. The CDR3 contains 15 residues. CDR3 sequence: CASSLLAASYNEQFF. The CDR3 DNA reads as TGTGCCAGCAGTCTACTAGCGGCCTCCTACAATGAGCAGTTCTTC.

In its sample, this clonotype was seen many times. The V call is TRBV3-1, the J call TRBJ1-3; no clear D gene. V was pared by 2 bases and J by 0 bases, with 8 bases between. This CDR3 comprises 15 residues. Germline-derived CDR1 and CDR2 are LGHDT and YNNKEL (reference sequence). The chain's CDR3 is CASSQFLGSGNTIYF. The CDR3 DNA sequence: TGTGCCAGCAGCCAATTTCTGGGCTCTGGAAACACCATATATTTT.

This clonotype was seen many times. The CDR3 region is CASSPPLPGGAAFYEQYF. The CDR3 bases are TGTGCCAGCAGCCCGCCGCTGCCCGGGGGGGCGGCCTTCTACGAGCAGTACTTC. The chain recombines TRBV11-2 with TRBJ2-7; 8 positions agree with TRBD2. Per germline, CDR1 SGHAT and CDR2 FQNNGV. J gave up 3 bases and V 5 bases, and 18 bases lay outside the gene matches. This CDR3 comprises 18 residues.

This clonotype was counted between two and nine times. This sequence joins TRBV29-1 and TRBJ2-7; 8 bases line up with TRBD1. V lost 6 bases to trimming and J lost 2 bases; unmatched junction nucleotides: 3. Per germline, CDR1 SQVTM and CDR2 ANQGSEA. The CDR3 consists of 12 residues. This CDR3 reads CSVRTGTYEQYF. CDR3 coding DNA: TGCAGCGTGAGGACAGGGACCTACGAGCAGTACTTC.

This clonotype was observed many times. The V call is TRBV7-3, the J call TRBJ1-1, with D uncertain. The CDR3 contains 13 residues. V shed 0 bases and J shed 5 bases, with 7 bases lying between them. Germline values: CDR1 SGHTA, CDR2 FQGTGA. This chain's CDR3 is CASSLTFPTEAFF. CDR3 DNA: TGTGCCAGCAGCTTAACGTTCCCGACTGAAGCTTTCTTT.

This clonotype was seen ten or more times. The V gene is TRBV28, the J gene TRBJ2-1; tentatively, D is TRBD2 (5 bases). The CDR3 consists of 15 residues. From germline, CDR1 is MDHEN and CDR2 SYDVKM. The CDR3 nucleotides are TGTGCTATTAGCGATCAGTCGGCCGGTGGCAATGAGCAGTTCTTC. Encoded protein: CAISDQSAGGNEQFF.

The rearrangement links TRBV12-3 or TRBV12-4 to TRBJ2-7; perhaps TRBD2 as D (5 bases). Trimming took off 0 bases at V and 2 bases at J, with 8 bases between the two ends. The CDR3 is 14 amino acids. The CDR3 sequence is CASSLAGDTYEQYF. The DNA for the CDR3 is TGTGCCAGCAGTTTAGCCGGGGATACCTACGAGCAGTACTTC.

This clonotype was seen repeatedly, ten times or more. The V gene is TRBV12-3 or TRBV12-4, the J gene TRBJ2-2, with unresolved D. V lost 6 bases to trimming and J lost 5 bases, with 7 bases between them. This CDR3 is built from 12 residues. Here the CDR3 DNA reads TGTGCCAGCAGCCCCAGGACCGGGGAGCTGTTTTTT. Encoded protein: CASSPRTGELFF.

This clonotype appeared many times. The V gene is TRBV11-2, the J gene TRBJ2-3; possibly TRBD1 or TRBD2 for D (5 bases each). Germline CDR1 SGHAT, CDR2 FQNNGV. The germline V and J ends were trimmed by 8 bases and 4 bases, with 13 bases remaining between them. The CDR3 extends over 13 amino acids. Written as DNA, the CDR3 is TGTGCCAGCGCCCCGGGGCTCGCAGATACGCAGTATTTT. Translation gives CASAPGLADTQYF.

Ten or more counts support this clonotype. The chain recombines TRBV20-1 with TRBJ2-7; 11 bases are shared with TRBD2. This CDR3 is built from 15 residues. Germline assignment: CDR1 DFQATT and CDR2 SNEGSKA (reference sequence). After removal of 0 bases from V and 6 bases from J, the junction contained 7 bases not matched to a gene. The CDR3 DNA follows: TGCAGTGCTAGAGATAGTCCTAGCGGGAGGAGCGAGCAGTACTTC. Protein sequence: CSARDSPSGRSEQYF.

This clonotype was counted ten times or more. This chain uses TRBV2 with TRBJ1-5; D gene ambiguous. Trimming pared 2 bases from V and 4 bases from J, leaving 18 bases between. The CDR3 consists of 17 residues. CDR1 SNHLY and CDR2 FYNNEI come from the germline V gene. CDR3 residues: CASSERIDTLFNQPQHF. CDR3 coding DNA: TGTGCCAGCAGTGAAAGAATAGACACTCTTTTTAATCAGCCCCAGCATTTT. The full variable domain, rest sourced from reference TRBV2 and TRBJ1-5, is EPEVTQTPSHQVTQMGQEVILRCVPISNHLYFYWYRQILGQKVEFLVSFYNNEISEKSEIFDDQFSVERPDGSNFTLKIRSTKLEDSAMYFCASSERIDTLFNQPQHFGDGTRLSIL.

The rearrangement joins TRBV12-3 or TRBV12-4 to TRBJ2-5; D might be TRBD1 (6 bases). The V end lost 3 bases, the J end lost 5 bases, and 13 bases lay between the germline ends. CDR3 size: 14 residues. Written as DNA, the CDR3 is TGTGCCAGCAGTTTTCAGGGGCTTTGGGAGACCCAGTACTTC. It specifies CASSFQGLWETQYF.

This clonotype has a handful of counts. The chain couples TRBV24-1 to TRBJ1-3, with 9 bases matching TRBD1. Germline CDR1 is KGHDR and CDR2 is SFDVKD. This CDR3 region has 15 residues. Losses at the gene ends were 4 bases for V and 4 bases for J; bases not matched to a gene: 4. This CDR3 is CATSEGQGAGNTIYF. As DNA, the CDR3 is TGTGCCACCAGTGAGGGACAGGGCGCCGGAAACACCATATATTTT.

This chain links TRBV6-1 with TRBJ1-2; TRBD1 aligns across 7 bases. CDR3 length: 13 amino acids. J lost 7 bases, V lost 1 base, and 3 bases had no gene match. Per germline, CDR1 MNHNS and CDR2 SASEGT. The DNA of the CDR3 is TGTGCCAGCAGTGAAGGGGCAGGGGGTGGCTACACCTTC. As protein: CASSEGAGGGYTF.

As concerns this clonotype: A much more abundant neighbour one base away suggests this may be a read error. The J gene is TRBJ2-7, the V gene TRBV7-2; D is ambiguous. The CDR3 is 15 residues long. Germline V gives CDR1 SGHTA, CDR2 FQGNSA. In DNA form, the CDR3 reads TGTGCCAGCAGTCTACTGGGTCCTTACGCCTACGAACAGTACTTC. Protein sequence: CASSLLGPYAYEQYF.

The chain joins TRBV24-1 to TRBJ2-7; 8 bases map to TRBD1. J was trimmed by 3 bases and V by 4 bases; bases with no gene match: 4. Germline V gene sequence: CDR1 KGHDR, CDR2 SFDVKD. CDR3 size: 14 residues. The CDR3 reads CATSDSTGGYEQYF. The CDR3 coding sequence is TGTGCCACCAGTGACAGCACAGGGGGCTACGAGCAGTACTTC.

This clonotype has just a few counts. V gene TRBV5-4 combines with J gene TRBJ2-7, with TRBD1 identical over 9 bases. Per the germline V gene, CDR1 is SGHNT and CDR2 is YYREEE (reference sequence). The CDR3 covers 14 residues. The junction had 7 bases not matched to a gene; V was cut back by 4 bases and J by 5 bases. The CDR3 nucleotides are TGTGCCAGCAGCCATTGGACAGGGGCGGACGAGCAGTACTTC. Its protein product is CASSHWTGADEQYF.